This T cell receptor (beta chain) was obtained from a study of T cell changes during pregnancy in multiple sclerosis. The trim removed 4 bases at V and 0 bases at J, leaving 6 bases unmatched. CDR1 is MNHNS, CDR2 SASEGT, per germline. The CDR3 spans 16 residues. Profiling relied on immunoSEQ multiplex PCR, and the TCRdb table lists in-frame clones only, not all of them. This repertoire shows around 99,000 clones, 85% to 95% found once; its top ten account for over 2%. This chain uses TRBV6-1 with TRBJ1-3; 7 bases align to TRBD1. This clonotype was obtained from a female donor with multiple sclerosis, enrolled in a pregnancy study. The material sequenced was peripheral blood, taken in the first trimester of pregnancy. In DNA form, the CDR3 reads TGTGCCAGCAGTGGGGGGACAGTGAACTCTGGAAACACCATATATTTT. It codes for CASSGGTVNSGNTIYF.